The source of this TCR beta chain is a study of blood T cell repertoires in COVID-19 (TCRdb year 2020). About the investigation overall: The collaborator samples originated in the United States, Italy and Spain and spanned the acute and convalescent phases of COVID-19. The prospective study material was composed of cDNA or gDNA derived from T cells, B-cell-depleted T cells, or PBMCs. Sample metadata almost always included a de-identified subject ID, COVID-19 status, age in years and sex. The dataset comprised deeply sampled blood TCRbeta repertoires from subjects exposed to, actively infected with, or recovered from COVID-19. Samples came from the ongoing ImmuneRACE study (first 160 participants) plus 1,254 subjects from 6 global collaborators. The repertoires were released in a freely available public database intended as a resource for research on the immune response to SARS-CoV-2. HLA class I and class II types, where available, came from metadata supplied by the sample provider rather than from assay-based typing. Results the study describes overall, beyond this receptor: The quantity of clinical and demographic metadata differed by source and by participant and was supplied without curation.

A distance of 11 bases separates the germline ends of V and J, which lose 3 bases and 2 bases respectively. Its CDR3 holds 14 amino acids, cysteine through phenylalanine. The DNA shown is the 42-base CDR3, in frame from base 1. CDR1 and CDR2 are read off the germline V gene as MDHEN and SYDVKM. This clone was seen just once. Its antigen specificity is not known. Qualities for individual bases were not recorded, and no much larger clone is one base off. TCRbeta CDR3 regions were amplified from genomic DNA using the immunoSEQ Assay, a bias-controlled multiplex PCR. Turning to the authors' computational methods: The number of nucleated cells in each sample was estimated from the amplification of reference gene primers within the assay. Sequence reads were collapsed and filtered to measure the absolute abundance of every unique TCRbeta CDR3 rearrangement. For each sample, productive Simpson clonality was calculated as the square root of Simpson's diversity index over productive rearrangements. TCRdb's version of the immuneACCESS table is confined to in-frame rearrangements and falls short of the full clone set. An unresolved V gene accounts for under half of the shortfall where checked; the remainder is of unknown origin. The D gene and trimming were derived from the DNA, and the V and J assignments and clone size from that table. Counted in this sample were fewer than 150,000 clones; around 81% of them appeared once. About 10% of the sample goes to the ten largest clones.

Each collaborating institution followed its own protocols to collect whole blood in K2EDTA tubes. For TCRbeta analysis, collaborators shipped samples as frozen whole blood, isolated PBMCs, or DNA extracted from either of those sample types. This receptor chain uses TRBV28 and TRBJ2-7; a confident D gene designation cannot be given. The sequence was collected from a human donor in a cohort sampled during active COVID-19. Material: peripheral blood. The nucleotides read TGTGCCAGCAGTTTTGTGAGCGAGACCTACGAGCAGTACTTC. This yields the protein CASSFVSETYEQYF.